This T cell receptor beta chain was retrieved from a study of response to subunit inactivated influenza vaccine. The study, taken as a whole, reports: Authors suggested each seasonal influenza vaccination recruits few new T cells.

This clonotype was found a few times. Antigen unknown. TCRdb ran MiXCR on the RT-PCR reads and lists one entry per CDR3 protein. This table has hundreds of thousands of distinct CDR3 sequences, about a sixth appearing once. The material was PBMCs from blood, obtained roughly 13 days after vaccination. This clonotype was obtained from a man in his fifties or sixties who received an inactivated influenza vaccine.

The CDR3 reads CASSVVLMNTEAFF. The DNA of the CDR3 is TGTGCCAGCAGTGTAGTCCTTATGAACACTGAAGCTTTCTTT. J is TRBJ1-1 and V is TRBV6-1; D is uncertain. The CDR3 length is 14 residues. V was pared by 4 bases and J by 0 bases, with 9 bases between. Looked up from germline, CDR1 is MNHNS and CDR2 is SASEGT.